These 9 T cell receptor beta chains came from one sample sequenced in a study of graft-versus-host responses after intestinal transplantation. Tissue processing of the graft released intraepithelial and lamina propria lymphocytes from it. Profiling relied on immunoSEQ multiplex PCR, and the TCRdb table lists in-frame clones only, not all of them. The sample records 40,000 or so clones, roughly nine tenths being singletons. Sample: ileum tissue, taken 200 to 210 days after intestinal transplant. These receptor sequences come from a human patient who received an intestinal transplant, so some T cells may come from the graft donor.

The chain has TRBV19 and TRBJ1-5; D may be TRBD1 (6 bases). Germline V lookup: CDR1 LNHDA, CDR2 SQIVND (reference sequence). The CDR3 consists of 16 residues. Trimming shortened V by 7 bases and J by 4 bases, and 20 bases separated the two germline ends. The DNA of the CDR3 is TGTGCCAGTACCGAGACAGGTAAGGGGCCGAATCAGCCCCAGCATTTT. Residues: CASTETGKGPNQPQHF.

The chain's CDR3 is CASRVRGGAPYEQYF. CDR3 nucleotide sequence: TGTGCCAGTAGAGTTCGCGGGGGGGCCCCCTACGAGCAGTACTTC. This chain connects TRBV19 to TRBJ2-7; 9 bases are a match to TRBD2. CDR3 length: 15 residues. V was pared by 6 bases and J by 2 bases, with 8 bases of the junction left unmatched. CDR1 is LNHDA and CDR2 is SQIVND in the germline V gene (reference sequence).

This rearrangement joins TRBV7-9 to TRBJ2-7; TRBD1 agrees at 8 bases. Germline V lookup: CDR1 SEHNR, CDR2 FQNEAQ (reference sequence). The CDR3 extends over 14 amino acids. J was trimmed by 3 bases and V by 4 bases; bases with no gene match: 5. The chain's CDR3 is CASSSPGQVYEQYF. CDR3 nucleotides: TGTGCCAGCAGCTCTCCGGGACAGGTCTACGAGCAGTACTTC. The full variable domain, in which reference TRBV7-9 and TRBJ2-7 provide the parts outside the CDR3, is DTGVSQNPRHKITKRGQNVTFRCDPISEHNRLYWYRQTLGQGPEFLTYFQNEAQLEKSRLLSDRFSAERPKGSFSTLEIQRTEQGDSAMYLCASSSPGQVYEQYFGPGTRLTVT.

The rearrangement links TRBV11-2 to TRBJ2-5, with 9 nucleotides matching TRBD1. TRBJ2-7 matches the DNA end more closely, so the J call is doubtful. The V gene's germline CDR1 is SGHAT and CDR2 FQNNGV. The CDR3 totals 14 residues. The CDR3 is CASSLVQGAVEQYF. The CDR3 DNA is TGTGCCAGCAGCTTAGTACAGGGGGCTGTCGAGCAGTACTTC.

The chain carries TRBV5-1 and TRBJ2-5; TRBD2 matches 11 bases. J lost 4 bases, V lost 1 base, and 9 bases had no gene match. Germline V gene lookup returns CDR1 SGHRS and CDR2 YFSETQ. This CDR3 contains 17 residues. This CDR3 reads CASSLRSLAGGGETQYF. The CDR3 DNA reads TGCGCCAGCAGCTTGCGTAGCCTAGCGGGAGGTGGAGAGACCCAGTACTTC.

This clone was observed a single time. The DNA of the CDR3 is TGTGCCAGCAGATCCCGGACTAGCCGCACCGGGGAGCTGTTTTTT. This translates into CASRSRTSRTGELFF. J is TRBJ2-2 and V is TRBV6-5; 8 bases are a match to TRBD2. The CDR3 has 15 residues. Germline lookup yields CDR1 MNHEY and CDR2 SVGAGI. V dropped 6 bases and J dropped 4; count of bases not matched to a gene: 7.

CDR3 coding DNA: TGTGCCAGCAGCGTAGGCGGACAGCCCACCTACGAGCAGTACTTC. Translating gives CASSVGGQPTYEQYF. The chain is built from TRBV9 and TRBJ2-7; possibly TRBD1 for D (6 bases). V shed 0 bases and J shed 2 bases, with 12 bases lying between them. Germline V gene data show CDR1 as SGDLS and CDR2 as YYNGEE. The CDR3 totals 15 residues.

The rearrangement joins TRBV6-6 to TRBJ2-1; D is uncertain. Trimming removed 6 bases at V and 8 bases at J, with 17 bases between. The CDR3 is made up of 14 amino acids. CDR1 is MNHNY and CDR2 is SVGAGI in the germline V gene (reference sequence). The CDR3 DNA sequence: TGTGCCAGCAGGGGTAGTGTCAATAGGGATGAGCAGTTCTTC. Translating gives CASRGSVNRDEQFF.

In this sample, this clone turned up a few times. DNA for the CDR3: TGTGCCAGCAGCTTAGCTTCCGGGGCCGGGGAGCTGTTTTTT. Translation gives CASSLASGAGELFF. This sequence joins TRBV7-2 and TRBJ2-2; possibly TRBD2 for D (5 bases). Trimming took off 0 bases at V and 6 bases at J, with 8 bases between the two ends. Germline assignment: CDR1 SGHTA and CDR2 FQGNSA. There are 14 residues in the CDR3.